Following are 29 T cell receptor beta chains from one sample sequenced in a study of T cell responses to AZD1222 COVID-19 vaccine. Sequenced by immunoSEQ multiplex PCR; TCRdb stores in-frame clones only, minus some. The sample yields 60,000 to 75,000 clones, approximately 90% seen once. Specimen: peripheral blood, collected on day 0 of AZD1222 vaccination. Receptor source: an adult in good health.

The CDR3 region is CASSFRSGGNNEQFF. The CDR3 DNA is TGTGCCAGCAGCTTTCGCAGCGGGGGGAACAATGAGCAGTTCTTC. The chain carries TRBV7-3 and TRBJ2-1, with 9 nucleotides matching TRBD2. Germline V gives CDR1 SGHTA, CDR2 FQGTGA. V dropped 3 bases and J dropped 5; count of bases not matched to a gene: 5. This CDR3 contains 15 residues.

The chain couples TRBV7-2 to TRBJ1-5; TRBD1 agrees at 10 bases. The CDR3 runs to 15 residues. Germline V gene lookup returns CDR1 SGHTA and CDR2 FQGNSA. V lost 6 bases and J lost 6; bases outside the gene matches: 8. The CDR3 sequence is CASSYGTGVSQPQHF. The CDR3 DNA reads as TGTGCCAGCAGTTATGGGACAGGGGTTAGTCAGCCCCAGCATTTT.

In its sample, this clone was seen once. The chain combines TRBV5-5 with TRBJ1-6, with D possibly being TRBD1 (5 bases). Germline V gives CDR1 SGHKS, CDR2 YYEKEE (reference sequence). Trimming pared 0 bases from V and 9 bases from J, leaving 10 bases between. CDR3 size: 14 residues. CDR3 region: CASSLDGGGSPLHF. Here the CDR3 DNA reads TGTGCCAGCAGCTTGGACGGGGGGGGTTCACCCCTCCACTTT.

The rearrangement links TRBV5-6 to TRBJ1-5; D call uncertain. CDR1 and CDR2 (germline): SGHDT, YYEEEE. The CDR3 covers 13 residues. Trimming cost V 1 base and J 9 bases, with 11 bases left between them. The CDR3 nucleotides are TGTGCCAGCAGCTTGCGTCCGGGGTCGCCCCAGCATTTT. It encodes CASSLRPGSPQHF. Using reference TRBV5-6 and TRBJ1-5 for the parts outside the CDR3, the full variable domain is DAGVTQSPTHLIKTRGQQVTLRCSPKSGHDTVSWYQQALGQGPQFIFQYYEEEERQRGNFPDRFSGHQFPNYSSELNVNALLLGDSALYLCASSLRPGSPQHFGDGTRLSIL.

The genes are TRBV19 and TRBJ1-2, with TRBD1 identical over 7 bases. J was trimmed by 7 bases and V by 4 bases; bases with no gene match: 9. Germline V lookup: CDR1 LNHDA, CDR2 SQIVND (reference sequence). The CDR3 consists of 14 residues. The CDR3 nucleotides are TGTGCCAGTAGTAGGACAGGTCTAGTCCGTGGCTACACCTTC. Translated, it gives CASSRTGLVRGYTF.

The CDR3: CAWSVPILGQPQETQYF. The CDR3 nucleotides read TGTGCCTGGAGTGTACCGATCCTAGGACAACCTCAAGAGACCCAGTACTTC. V gene TRBV30 combines with J gene TRBJ2-5, with a weak D call TRBD1 (5 bases). Germline V gene data show CDR1 as GTSNPN and CDR2 as SVGIG (reference sequence). The CDR3 runs to 17 residues. V lost 0 bases, J lost 2 bases, and 19 bases lay in between.

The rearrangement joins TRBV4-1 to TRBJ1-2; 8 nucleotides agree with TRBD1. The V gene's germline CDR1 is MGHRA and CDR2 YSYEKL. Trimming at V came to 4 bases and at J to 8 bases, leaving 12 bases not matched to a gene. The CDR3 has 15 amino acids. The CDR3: CASSPGTGKVGGYTF. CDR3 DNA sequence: TGCGCCAGCAGCCCGGGGACAGGCAAAGTGGGCGGCTACACCTTC.

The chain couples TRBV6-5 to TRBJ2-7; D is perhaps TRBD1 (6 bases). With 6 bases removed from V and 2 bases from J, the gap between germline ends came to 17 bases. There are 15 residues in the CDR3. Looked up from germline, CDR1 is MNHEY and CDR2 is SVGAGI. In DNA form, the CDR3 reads TGTGCCAGCAGACGCTCCCCACAGGGAGCCTACGAGCAGTACTTC. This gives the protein CASRRSPQGAYEQYF.

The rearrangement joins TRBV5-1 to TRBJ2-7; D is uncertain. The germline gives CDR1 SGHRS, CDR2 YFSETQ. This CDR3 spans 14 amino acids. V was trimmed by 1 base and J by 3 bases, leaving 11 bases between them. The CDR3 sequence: CASSLMTNGYEQYF. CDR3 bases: TGCGCCAGCAGCTTGATGACCAATGGCTACGAGCAGTACTTC.

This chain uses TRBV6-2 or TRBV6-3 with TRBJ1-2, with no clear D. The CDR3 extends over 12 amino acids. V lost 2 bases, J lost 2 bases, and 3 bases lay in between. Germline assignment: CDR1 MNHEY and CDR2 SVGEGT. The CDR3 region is CASSYRNYGYTF. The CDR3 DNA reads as TGTGCCAGCAGTTACAGGAACTATGGCTACACCTTC.

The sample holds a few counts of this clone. As DNA, the CDR3 is TGTGCCAGTAGTTTTTCCACCGGGACAGGGTACATAGATACGCAGTATTTT. It codes for CASSFSTGTGYIDTQYF. The chain employs TRBV19 and TRBJ2-3, with 9 bases identical to TRBD1. The J segment lost 5 bases and the V segment lost 5 bases, leaving 14 bases of the junction unmatched. CDR3 length: 17 residues. Germline V gene lookup returns CDR1 LNHDA and CDR2 SQIVND (reference sequence).

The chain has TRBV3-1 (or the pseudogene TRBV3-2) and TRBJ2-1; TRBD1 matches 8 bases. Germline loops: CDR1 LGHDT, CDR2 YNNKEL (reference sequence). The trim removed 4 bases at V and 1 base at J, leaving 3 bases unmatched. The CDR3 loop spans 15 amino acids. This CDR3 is CASSLTGDSYNEQFF. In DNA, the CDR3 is TGTGCCAGCAGCCTGACAGGGGATTCCTACAATGAGCAGTTCTTC.

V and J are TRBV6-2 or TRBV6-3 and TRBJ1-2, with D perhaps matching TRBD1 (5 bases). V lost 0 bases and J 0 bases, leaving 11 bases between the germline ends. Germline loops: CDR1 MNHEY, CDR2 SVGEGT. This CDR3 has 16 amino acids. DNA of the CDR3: TGTGCCAGCAGTTACTCGAAAGGGACTACTAACTATGGCTACACCTTC. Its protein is CASSYSKGTTNYGYTF.

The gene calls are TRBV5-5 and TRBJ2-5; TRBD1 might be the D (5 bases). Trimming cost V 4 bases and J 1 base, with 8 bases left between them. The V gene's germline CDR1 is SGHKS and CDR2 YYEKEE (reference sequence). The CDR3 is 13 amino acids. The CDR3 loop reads CASSPDTQETQYF. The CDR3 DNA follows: TGTGCCAGCAGCCCGGACACCCAAGAGACCCAGTACTTC. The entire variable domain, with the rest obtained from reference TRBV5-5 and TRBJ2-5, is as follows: DAGVTQSPTHLIKTRGQQVTLRCSPISGHKSVSWYQQVLGQGPQFIFQYYEKEERGRGNFPDRFSARQFPNYSSELNVNALLLGDSALYLCASSPDTQETQYFGPGTRLLVL.

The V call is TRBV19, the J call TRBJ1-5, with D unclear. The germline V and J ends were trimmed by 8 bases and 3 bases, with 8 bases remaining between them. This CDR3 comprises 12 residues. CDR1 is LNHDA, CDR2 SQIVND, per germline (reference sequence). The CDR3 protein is CASRDPNQPQHF. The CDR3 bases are TGTGCCAGTCGAGATCCCAATCAGCCCCAGCATTTT. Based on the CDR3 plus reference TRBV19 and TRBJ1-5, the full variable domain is DGGITQSPKYLFRKEGQNVTLSCEQNLNHDAMYWYRQDPGQGLRLIYYSQIVNDFQKGDIAEGYSVSREKKESFPLTVTSAQKNPTAFYLCASRDPNQPQHFGDGTRLSIL.

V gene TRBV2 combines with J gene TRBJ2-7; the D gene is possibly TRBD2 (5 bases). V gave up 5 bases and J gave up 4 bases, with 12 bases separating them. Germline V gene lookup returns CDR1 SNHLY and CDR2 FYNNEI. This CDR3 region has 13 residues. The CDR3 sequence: CASSIRDTYEQYF. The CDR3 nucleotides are TGTGCCAGCAGTATCCGGGATACTTACGAGCAGTACTTC.

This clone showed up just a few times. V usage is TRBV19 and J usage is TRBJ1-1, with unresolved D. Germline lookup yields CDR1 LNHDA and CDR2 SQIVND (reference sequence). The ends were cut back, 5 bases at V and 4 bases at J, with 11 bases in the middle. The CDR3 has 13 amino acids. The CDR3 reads CASSARRVTEAFF. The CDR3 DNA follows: TGTGCCAGTAGTGCCCGAAGGGTCACTGAAGCTTTCTTT. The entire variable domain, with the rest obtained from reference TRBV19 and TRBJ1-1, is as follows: DGGITQSPKYLFRKEGQNVTLSCEQNLNHDAMYWYRQDPGQGLRLIYYSQIVNDFQKGDIAEGYSVSREKKESFPLTVTSAQKNPTAFYLCASSARRVTEAFFGQGTRLTVV.

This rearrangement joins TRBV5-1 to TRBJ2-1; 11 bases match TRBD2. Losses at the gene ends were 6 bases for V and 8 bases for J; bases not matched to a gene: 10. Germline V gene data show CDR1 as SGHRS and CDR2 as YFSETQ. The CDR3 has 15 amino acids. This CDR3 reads CASTLSGLAEDEQFF. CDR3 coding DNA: TGCGCCAGCACCCTATCGGGACTAGCGGAGGATGAGCAGTTCTTC.

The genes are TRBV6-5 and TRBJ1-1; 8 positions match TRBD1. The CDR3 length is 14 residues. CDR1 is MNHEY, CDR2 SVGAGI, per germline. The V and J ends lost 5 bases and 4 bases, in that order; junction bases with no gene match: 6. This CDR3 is CASSPGGFGTEAFF. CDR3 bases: TGTGCCAGCAGTCCAGGGGGCTTTGGCACTGAAGCTTTCTTT.

CDR3 protein: CAWSQRKLSPLHF. The CDR3 nucleotides are TGTGCCTGGAGCCAACGTAAACTTTCACCCCTCCACTTT. The chain joins TRBV30 to TRBJ1-6; D unclear. Germline assignment: CDR1 GTSNPN and CDR2 SVGIG (reference sequence). The CDR3 covers 13 residues. V was shortened by 3 bases and J by 9 bases, with 12 bases between the two germline ends. The entire variable domain, with the rest obtained from reference TRBV30 and TRBJ1-6, is as follows: SQTIHQWPATLVQPVGSPLSLECTVEGTSNPNLYWYRQAAGRGLQLLFYSVGIGQISSEVPQNLSASRPQDRQFILSSKKLLLSDSGFYLCAWSQRKLSPLHFGNGTRLTVT.

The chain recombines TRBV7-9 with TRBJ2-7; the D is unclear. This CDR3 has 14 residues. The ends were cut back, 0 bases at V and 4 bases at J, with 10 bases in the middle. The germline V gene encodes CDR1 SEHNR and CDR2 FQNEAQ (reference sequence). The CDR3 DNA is TGTGCCAGCAGCTTAGCGCTAGAAGGATACGAGCAGTACTTC. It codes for CASSLALEGYEQYF.

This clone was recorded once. The CDR3 protein is CASSLLGTASGLGNTEAFF. DNA of the CDR3: TGTGCCAGCTCACTGCTGGGTACGGCGTCGGGGTTAGGGAACACTGAAGCTTTCTTT. This chain joins TRBV18 and TRBJ1-1; D not resolved. This CDR3 has 19 amino acids. The V gene's germline CDR1 is KGHSH and CDR2 LQKENI. V lost 4 bases to trimming and J lost 1 base, with 25 bases between them.

CDR3 protein: CASSPQGNYGYTF. The CDR3 DNA reads as TGCGCCAGCAGTCCCCAGGGAAATTATGGCTACACCTTC. The rearrangement joins TRBV4-1 to TRBJ1-2; D perhaps matches TRBD1 (5 bases). The ends were cut back, 6 bases at V and 5 bases at J, with 13 bases in the middle. The CDR3 spans 13 residues. CDR1 and CDR2 from the germline V gene are MGHRA and YSYEKL.

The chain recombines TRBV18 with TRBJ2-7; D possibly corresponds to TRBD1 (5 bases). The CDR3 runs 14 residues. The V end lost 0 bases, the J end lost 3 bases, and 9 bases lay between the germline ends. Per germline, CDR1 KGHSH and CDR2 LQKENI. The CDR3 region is CASSPPDTYYEQYF. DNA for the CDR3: TGTGCCAGCTCACCACCGGACACCTACTACGAGCAGTACTTC. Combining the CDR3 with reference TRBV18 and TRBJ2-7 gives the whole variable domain NAGVMQNPRHLVRRRGQEARLRCSPMKGHSHVYWYRQLPEEGLKFMVYLQKENIIDESGMPKERFSAEFPKEGPSILRIQQVVRGDSAAYFCASSPPDTYYEQYFGPGTRLTVT.

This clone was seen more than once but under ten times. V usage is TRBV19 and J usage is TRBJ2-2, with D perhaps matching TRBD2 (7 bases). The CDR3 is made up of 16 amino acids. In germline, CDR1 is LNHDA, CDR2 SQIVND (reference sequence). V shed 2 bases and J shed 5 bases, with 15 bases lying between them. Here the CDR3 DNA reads TGTGCCAGTAGTATACCGCGGGGGCTGTTGACCGGGGAGCTGTTTTTT. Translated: CASSIPRGLLTGELFF.

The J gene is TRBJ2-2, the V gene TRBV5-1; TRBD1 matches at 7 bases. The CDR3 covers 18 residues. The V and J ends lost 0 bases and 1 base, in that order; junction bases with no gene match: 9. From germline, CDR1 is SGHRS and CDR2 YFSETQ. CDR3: CASSLGDRVGRNTGELFF. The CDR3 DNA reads TGCGCCAGCAGCTTGGGAGACAGGGTCGGTCGGAACACCGGGGAGCTGTTTTTT.

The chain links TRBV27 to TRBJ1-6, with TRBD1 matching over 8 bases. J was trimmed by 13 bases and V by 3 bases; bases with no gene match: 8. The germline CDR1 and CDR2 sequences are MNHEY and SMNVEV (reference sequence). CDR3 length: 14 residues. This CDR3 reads CASSLTGATSPLHF. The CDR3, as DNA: TGTGCCAGCAGTTTGACAGGGGCCACCTCCCCCCTCCACTTT.

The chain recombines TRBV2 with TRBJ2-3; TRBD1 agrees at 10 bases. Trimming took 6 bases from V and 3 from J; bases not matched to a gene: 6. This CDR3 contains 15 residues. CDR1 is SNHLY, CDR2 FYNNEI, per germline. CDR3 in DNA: TGTGCCAGCAGCCGACAGGGGGCGCGTACAGATACGCAGTATTTT. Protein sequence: CASSRQGARTDTQYF.

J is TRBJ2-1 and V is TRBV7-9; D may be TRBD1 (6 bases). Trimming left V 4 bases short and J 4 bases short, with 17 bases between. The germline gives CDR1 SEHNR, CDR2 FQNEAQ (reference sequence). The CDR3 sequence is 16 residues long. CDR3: CASSSKGGRGYNEQFF. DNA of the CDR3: TGTGCCAGCAGCTCCAAAGGGGGTCGCGGATACAATGAGCAGTTCTTC.